These T cell receptor beta chains were read from a single sample in a study of T cells after somatic rescue of genetic block. The data were produced by immunoSEQ multiplex PCR, yet TCRdb's version contains in-frame clones alone and is incomplete. The sample consists of about 70,000 clones, about 90% of them appearing once. The sample consisted of peripheral blood mononuclear cells (PBMCs). The receptors shown here come from a man aged 35 to 55. Each CDR3 is given with its conserved first and last residue. D genes are given only for firm matches. Some rows mark clone size as missing; the rest say once, few, many or name a class of expanded clone.

TRBV19	TRBD1	-	TRBJ1-2	TGTGCCAGTAGTGTCCCGCGGACAGGGGACAACTATGGCTACACCTTC	CASSVPRTGDNYGYTF
TRBV18	-	-	TRBJ2-7	TGTGCCAGCTCACCGCCGATCCGAACGGGAGAGCAGTACTTC	CASSPPIRTGEQYF
TRBV7-9	-	-	TRBJ1-4	TGTGCCAGCAGTTTCGGACAGTCTAATGAAAAACTGTTTTTT	CASSFGQSNEKLFF
TRBV6-5	-	-	TRBJ1-5	TGTGCCAGCAGCTGGGGCAGGGCCCGACCCCAGCATTTT	CASSWGRARPQHF
TRBV7-3	TRBD2	-	TRBJ2-1	TGTGCCAGCAGCTCCCGAGGGACTAGCGGGACTTCGAGCTCCTACAATGAGCAGTTCTTC	CASSSRGTSGTSSSYNEQFF
TRBV6-5	-	-	TRBJ2-5	TGTGCCAGCAGCACGCCATTCGCGGGGATCGAGACCCAGTACTTC	CASSTPFAGIETQYF
TRBV5-6	-	-	TRBJ2-5	TGTGCCAGCAGCTTGCTGGGCAGGGGCGCACAAGAGACCCAGTACTTC	CASSLLGRGAQETQYF
TRBV7-2	-	-	TRBJ2-2	TGTGCCAGCAGCTTCGGGGGTTTCACCGGGGAGCTGTTTTTT	CASSFGGFTGELFF
TRBV30	-	-	TRBJ1-1	TGTGCCTGGAGTTTACAGGGCCTGAACACTGAAGCTTTCTTT	CAWSLQGLNTEAFF
TRBV30	TRBD1	-	TRBJ1-5	TGTGCCTGGAGTGTACGAGGGACAGTCAATCAGCCCCAGCATTTT	CAWSVRGTVNQPQHF
TRBV7-9	-	-	TRBJ2-7	TGTGCCAGCAGCCGACCCGGGGCTTTCTACGAGCAGTACTTC	CASSRPGAFYEQYF
TRBV5-6	-	-	TRBJ2-7	TGTGCCAGCAGCTCCCTGTCGGGGATGGCTGGTGGGTACGAGCAGTACTTC	CASSSLSGMAGGYEQYF
TRBV28	-	-	TRBJ2-7	TGTGCCAGCAGTTTAAGAGTAGGGAGCTCCTACGAGCAGTACTTC	CASSLRVGSSYEQYF
TRBV6-1	-	-	TRBJ2-7	TGTGCCAGCAGTGAGCCGTTTAAGGTGCAGGACTACGAGCAGTACTTC	CASSEPFKVQDYEQYF
TRBV10-2	TRBD2	-	TRBJ2-5	TGCGCCAGCAGTGAGTCGGGTAGCGGGGGCATCCGAGAGACCCAGTACTTC	CASSESGSGGIRETQYF
TRBV28	TRBD2	few	TRBJ2-2	TGTGCCAGCAGTGGCGAACTAGCGGTCACTCTTTCCGGGGAGCTGTTTTTT	CASSGELAVTLSGELFF
TRBV4-1	TRBD2	-	TRBJ2-1	TGCGCCAGCAGCGAGCGGGGGGGCCTTGAGCAGTTCTTC	CASSERGGLEQFF
TRBV9	-	-	TRBJ1-3	TGTGCCAGCAGCCCCCAGGGAAACACCATATATTTT	CASSPQGNTIYF
TRBV10-1	TRBD2	once	TRBJ2-7	TGCGCCAGCAGTCCGTGGACTAGCGGATGTACCTACGAGCAGTACTTC	CASSPWTSGCTYEQYF
TRBV4-1	TRBD1	-	TRBJ2-3	TGCGCCAGCAGCCGCGAGCCGGGGACAGGGAACAGGGATACGCAGTATTTT	CASSREPGTGNRDTQYF
TRBV7-9	-	-	TRBJ1-2	TGTGCCAGCAGCTTAGGCAGGGGTTTGAGCTATGGCTACACCTTC	CASSLGRGLSYGYTF
TRBV2	TRBD2	once	TRBJ2-5	TGTGCCAGCAAAAGGCGGCGCAGTCCCCCGGCGGGACTAGCGATCCAAGAGACCCAGTACTTC	CASKRRRSPPAGLAIQETQYF
TRBV6-5	-	-	TRBJ1-2	TGTGCCAGCAGTAGGACAGAATACTATGGCTACACCTTC	CASSRTEYYGYTF
TRBV10-3	-	-	TRBJ2-7	TGTGCCATCAGTGAGTCGGTACTCGGCTACGAGCAGTACTTC	CAISESVLGYEQYF
TRBV18	-	once	TRBJ2-3	TGTGCCAGCTCACCAGAGGTAATCACAGATACGCAGTATTTT	CASSPEVITDTQYF
TRBV18	-	-	TRBJ1-1	TGTGCCAGCTCCCCTAAAGGTAGTTTTGACACTGAAGCTTTCTTT	CASSPKGSFDTEAFF